This TCR beta chain was found in a study of T cells and Merkel cell carcinoma outcomes. General observations from the study: Repertoire plus T-cell density reportedly predicted Merkel cell carcinoma outcomes.

In the case of this clone: Its antigen remains unknown.

Germline V CDR1 and CDR2: MNHEY, SMNVEV (reference sequence). CDR3 size: 16 residues. Trimming left V 7 bases short and J 3 bases short, with 16 bases between. Data came from immunoSEQ multiplex PCR; TCRdb stores just in-frame clones and leaves some out. Among 1,500 to 2,500 clones, approximately 92% were seen once, and the ten largest hold roughly 1.9%. The sample was tumor tissue from Merkel cell carcinoma. The chain uses TRBV27 and TRBJ1-6, with D unclear. The clonotype originates from a human donor with Merkel cell carcinoma. For the CDR3, the DNA is TGTGCCAGCATGACTTGGCGGGGAATCTATAATTCACCCCTCCACTTT. It specifies CASMTWRGIYNSPLHF.